This TCR beta chain was captured in a study of cytomegalovirus exposure and HLA in healthy donors. Study as a whole: Of some 400 genotyped donors, roughly 81% grouped in the Caucasian-associated ancestry cluster. Study-level findings and limits: The CMV antigen specificity of a few CMV-associated chains was confirmed through in vitro analysis. Most of the TCR beta V segments (in an earlier analysis) were productive either about 87% or about 30% of the time.

Regarding this clone: Antigen unknown.

PCR primers comprised 60 Vbeta and 13 Jbeta primers. As processed by the authors: A later analysis tallied tens of millions of unique TCR beta chains, approximately 10 million of them shared. The repertoire was sequenced with immunoSEQ multiplex PCR; TCRdb's copy has only in-frame clones and lacks some. The D gene and trimming were derived from the DNA, and the V and J assignments and clone size from that table. The sample shows 35,000 to 45,000 clones, less than 75% of them seen only once. V lost 2 bases and J 1 base, leaving 13 bases between the germline ends. The CDR3 length is 16 residues. Specimen: PBMCs. The rearrangement joins TRBV5-3 to TRBJ2-4; D might be TRBD2 (5 bases). TRBV5-3 is classed as an ORF, of uncertain function. The TCR comes from a man in his fifties or sixties in good health and CMV-seropositive. The CDR3 region is CARSFSGVRAKNIQYF. CDR3 nucleotide sequence: TGTGCCAGAAGCTTTTCCGGGGTTAGGGCCAAAAACATTCAGTACTTC.